Here is one T cell receptor beta chain with its context. Its antigen remains unknown. The CDR3 has 17 amino acids. J gave up 5 bases and V 4 bases, and 9 bases lay outside the gene matches. Germline CDR1 and CDR2: SGHNT and YYREEE (reference sequence). These data belong to a study of OX40 agonist ivuxolimab in advanced cancers. At the level of the study: In this cohort, patients received ivuxolimab, an agonistic anti-OX40 (CD134) antibody. Dose-escalation patients had hepatocellular carcinoma, melanoma, renal cell or head and neck cancer.

The repertoire was sequenced with immunoSEQ multiplex PCR; TCRdb's copy has only in-frame clones and lacks some. The sample comprises 44,000 or so clones, over 75% of which are singletons, and less than 3.5% rests with the top ten. Anyone with autoimmune disease history or systemic immunosuppression was excluded. Findings of the study overall: More expanded clones were found, on average, in CD8+ than in CD4+ T cells.

Sample: CD4+ or CD8+ T cells sorted from blood, taken in a trial of the OX40 agonist ivuxolimab. V usage is TRBV5-4 and J usage is TRBJ1-4; 12 bases align to TRBD1. This sequence originates from an adult with an advanced solid tumor such as melanoma, head and neck, liver or kidney cancer. The CDR3 DNA sequence: TGTGCCAGCAGCAGGGGACAGGGGGCGCTTCCCAATGAAAAACTGTTTTTT. It specifies CASSRGQGALPNEKLFF. The entire variable domain, with the rest obtained from reference TRBV5-4 and TRBJ1-4, is as follows: ETGVTQSPTHLIKTRGQQVTLRCSSQSGHNTVSWYQQALGQGPQFIFQYYREEENGRGNFPPRFSGLQFPNYSSELNVNALELDDSALYLCASSRGQGALPNEKLFFGSGTQLSVL.